A selection of T cell receptor beta chains follows, all from one sample in a study of T cells in Graves' hyperthyroidism and ophthalmopathy. TCRdb analysed the multiplex PCR reads with MiXCR anew, one entry per CDR3 protein. The sample lists around 600,000 distinct CDR3 sequences, about 14% occurring once. Sequenced sample: blood. These receptors originate from a woman younger than 35 with Graves' ophthalmopathy. Each CDR3 is given with its conserved first and last residue. D genes are given only for firm matches. Rows give clone size only sometimes, using once, few, many, or a class for an expanded clone.

D gene: .
CDR3 length: 14
J gene: TRBJ1-1
clone size: many
V gene: TRBV6-5
CDR3 DNA: TGTGCCAGCAGTTACACTCCGGACGTCTCTGAAGCTTTCTTT
CDR3 protein: CASSYTPDVSEAFF

D gene: TRBD1
CDR3 length: 17
J gene: TRBJ1-3
clone size: many
V gene: TRBV28
CDR3 DNA: TGTGCCAGCAGTTCACGACAGGGGCTGAGCTCTGGAAACACCATATATTTT
CDR3 protein: CASSSRQGLSSGNTIYF

D gene: .
CDR3 length: 13
J gene: TRBJ2-7
clone size: once
V gene: TRBV19
CDR3 DNA: TGTGCCAGTGCCCCCGGGGTCTCCTACGAGCAGTACTTC
CDR3 protein: CASAPGVSYEQYF

D gene: .
CDR3 length: 14
J gene: TRBJ1-6
clone size: many
V gene: TRBV28
CDR3 DNA: TGTGCCAGCAGTGAACAGGGTTCGGTTTCACCCCTCCACTTT
CDR3 protein: CASSEQGSVSPLHF

D gene: .
CDR3 length: 12
J gene: TRBJ2-7
clone size: many
V gene: TRBV7-9
CDR3 DNA: TGTGCCAGCAGCGAAGGACGGGGCGAGCAGTACTTC
CDR3 protein: CASSEGRGEQYF

D gene: .
CDR3 length: 14
J gene: TRBJ1-2
clone size: few
V gene: TRBV27
CDR3 DNA: TGTGCCAGCAGTCTGGGGAAGGGGAACTATGGCTACACCTTC
CDR3 protein: CASSLGKGNYGYTF

D gene: .
CDR3 length: 14
J gene: TRBJ2-1
clone size: many
V gene: TRBV12-3/TRBV12-4
CDR3 DNA: TGTGCCAGCAGTTTAATGTCAGGGAACAATGAGCAGTTCTTC
CDR3 protein: CASSLMSGNNEQFF

D gene: TRBD1
CDR3 length: 15
J gene: TRBJ2-7
clone size: .
V gene: TRBV13
CDR3 DNA: TGTGCCAGCAGCTCCACGGGACAGGGCCGTCGCGAGCAGTACTTC
CDR3 protein: CASSSTGQGRREQYF

D gene: .
CDR3 length: 15
J gene: TRBJ2-3
clone size: .
V gene: TRBV28
CDR3 DNA: TGTGCCAGCAGTGCACCCGGGACACCCACTTATACGCAGTATTTT
CDR3 protein: CASSAPGTPTYTQYF

D gene: TRBD1
CDR3 length: 14
J gene: TRBJ1-2
clone size: few
V gene: TRBV7-2
CDR3 DNA: TGTGCCAGCAAATCGGGACAGGGTAACTATGGCTACACCTTC
CDR3 protein: CASKSGQGNYGYTF

D gene: .
CDR3 length: 15
J gene: TRBJ2-7
clone size: many
V gene: TRBV20-1
CDR3 DNA: TGCAGTGCTAGAGATTCCCTGCAGGGACACTACGAGCAGTACTTC
CDR3 protein: CSARDSLQGHYEQYF

D gene: TRBD2
CDR3 length: 16
J gene: TRBJ2-3
clone size: many
V gene: TRBV11-3
CDR3 DNA: TGTGCCAGCAGCCCCTGGGGGGGACTAGCAGAAGATACGCAGTATTTT
CDR3 protein: CASSPWGGLAEDTQYF

D gene: TRBD1
CDR3 length: 15
J gene: TRBJ1-4
clone size: few
V gene: TRBV30
CDR3 DNA: TGTGCCTGGAGTGATCCAGGGGGCGCGGGAAGAAAACTGTTTTTT
CDR3 protein: CAWSDPGGAGRKLFF

D gene: .
CDR3 length: 16
J gene: TRBJ2-5
clone size: many
V gene: TRBV6-2/TRBV6-3
CDR3 DNA: TGTGCCAGCAGTTTCAACCCCGCTAGCGTTGAAGAGACCCAGTACTTC
CDR3 protein: CASSFNPASVEETQYF

D gene: .
CDR3 length: 13
J gene: TRBJ2-1
clone size: many
V gene: TRBV19
CDR3 DNA: TGTGCCAGTAGTTCGGGCCCAAGGGCAGAGCAGTTCTTC
CDR3 protein: CASSSGPRAEQFF

D gene: .
CDR3 length: 14
J gene: TRBJ2-1
clone size: many
V gene: TRBV27
CDR3 DNA: TGTGCCAGCAGTTTATCTCTGGGGGAGGCTGAGCAGTTCTTC
CDR3 protein: CASSLSLGEAEQFF

D gene: .
CDR3 length: 14
J gene: TRBJ2-1
clone size: .
V gene: TRBV4-3
CDR3 DNA: TGCGCCAGCAGCCTTAGGTCGGAGGGTTATGAGCAGTTCTTC
CDR3 protein: CASSLRSEGYEQFF

D gene: TRBD2
CDR3 length: 16
J gene: TRBJ2-3
clone size: many
V gene: TRBV14
CDR3 DNA: TGTGCCAGCAGCCCACTCTCTAGCGGGCTCACAGATACGCAGTATTTT
CDR3 protein: CASSPLSSGLTDTQYF

D gene: .
CDR3 length: 14
J gene: TRBJ2-7
clone size: many
V gene: TRBV27
CDR3 DNA: TGTGCCAGCAGATACGACACCTTCTCCTACGAGCAGTACTTC
CDR3 protein: CASRYDTFSYEQYF

D gene: TRBD2
CDR3 length: 15
J gene: TRBJ2-1
clone size: few
V gene: TRBV5-8
CDR3 DNA: TGTGCCAGCAGCCCGAGGACTAGCTCCTACAATGAGCAGTTCTTC
CDR3 protein: CASSPRTSSYNEQFF

D gene: TRBD1
CDR3 length: 14
J gene: TRBJ1-5
clone size: many
V gene: TRBV6-5
CDR3 DNA: TGTGCCAGCAGTTCAAAGGGACAGGCTCAGCCCCAGCATTTT
CDR3 protein: CASSSKGQAQPQHF

D gene: .
CDR3 length: 12
J gene: TRBJ2-1
clone size: .
V gene: TRBV10-3
CDR3 DNA: TGTGCCATCAGTCCGCCAGGCAATGAGCAGTTCTTC
CDR3 protein: CAISPPGNEQFF

D gene: .
CDR3 length: 14
J gene: TRBJ1-6
clone size: many
V gene: TRBV5-1
CDR3 DNA: TGCGCCAGCAGCCCTGGGACGGATAATTCACCCCTCCACTTT
CDR3 protein: CASSPGTDNSPLHF

D gene: .
CDR3 length: 11
J gene: TRBJ1-5
clone size: .
V gene: TRBV6-1
CDR3 DNA: TGTGCCAGCAGTGCGAATCAGCCCCAGCATTTT
CDR3 protein: CASSANQPQHF

D gene: TRBD2
CDR3 length: 18
J gene: TRBJ2-2
clone size: many
V gene: TRBV27
CDR3 DNA: TGTGCCAGCAGTTTATACCCTGGGGTAGCGGGAGACGACGGGGAGCTGTTTTTT
CDR3 protein: CASSLYPGVAGDDGELFF

D gene: .
CDR3 length: 14
J gene: TRBJ2-5
clone size: .
V gene: TRBV9
CDR3 DNA: TGTGCCAGCAGCGGGGGCGGCTTCCAAGAGACCCAGTACTTC
CDR3 protein: CASSGGGFQETQYF

D gene: .
CDR3 length: 15
J gene: TRBJ2-5
clone size: few
V gene: TRBV19
CDR3 DNA: TGTGCCAGTAGGGTCATGCGGGGAGGCCAAGAGACCCAGTACTTC
CDR3 protein: CASRVMRGGQETQYF

D gene: TRBD2
CDR3 length: 14
J gene: TRBJ2-5
clone size: .
V gene: TRBV20-1
CDR3 DNA: TGCAGTGCTGATCGGACTAGCGCCGGGGAGACCCAGTACTTC
CDR3 protein: CSADRTSAGETQYF

D gene: TRBD1
CDR3 length: 15
J gene: TRBJ1-2
clone size: many
V gene: TRBV12-3/TRBV12-4
CDR3 DNA: TGTGCCAGCAGTCCCCAGACAGGGGCGGACTATGGCTACACCTTC
CDR3 protein: CASSPQTGADYGYTF

D gene: .
CDR3 length: 15
J gene: TRBJ1-2
clone size: many
V gene: TRBV4-2
CDR3 DNA: TGTGCCAGCAGCCAAGAGAGATGGAGAACCTATGGCTACACCTTC
CDR3 protein: CASSQERWRTYGYTF

D gene: .
CDR3 length: 15
J gene: TRBJ2-5
clone size: .
V gene: TRBV5-5
CDR3 DNA: TGTGCCAGCAGCTCGCTCCGGGACGGCCAAGAGACCCAGTACTTC
CDR3 protein: CASSSLRDGQETQYF

D gene: TRBD1
CDR3 length: 15
J gene: TRBJ2-5
clone size: many
V gene: TRBV6-6
CDR3 DNA: TGTGCCAGCAGTTATAGTAGGACAGGGGAAGAGACCCAGTACTTC
CDR3 protein: CASSYSRTGEETQYF

D gene: TRBD2
CDR3 length: 15
J gene: TRBJ2-7
clone size: many
V gene: TRBV2
CDR3 DNA: TGTGCCAGCAGTGAACGGTCCGGGAGGGAGACCGAGCAGTACTTC
CDR3 protein: CASSERSGRETEQYF

D gene: .
CDR3 length: 17
J gene: TRBJ1-4
clone size: .
V gene: TRBV5-1
CDR3 DNA: TGCGCCAGCAGCTTTTCTGTGGACAGCACAACTAATGAAAAACTGTTTTTT
CDR3 protein: CASSFSVDSTTNEKLFF

D gene: TRBD2
CDR3 length: 18
J gene: TRBJ2-1
clone size: few
V gene: TRBV27
CDR3 DNA: TGTGCCAGCAGATTACAACCCTCCGGACTAGAACTCTACAATGAGCAGTTCTTC
CDR3 protein: CASRLQPSGLELYNEQFF

D gene: .
CDR3 length: 15
J gene: TRBJ1-6
clone size: .
V gene: TRBV20-1
CDR3 DNA: TGCAGTGCTACCCCCAGAAGCTCCTATAATTCACCCCTCCACTTT
CDR3 protein: CSATPRSSYNSPLHF

D gene: TRBD2
CDR3 length: 17
J gene: TRBJ2-7
clone size: .
V gene: TRBV7-9
CDR3 DNA: TGTGCCAGCAGCTTAGCCGGGGGACTAGCGGGAGCCGGCGAGCAGTACTTC
CDR3 protein: CASSLAGGLAGAGEQYF

D gene: .
CDR3 length: 13
J gene: TRBJ2-5
clone size: many
V gene: TRBV5-8
CDR3 DNA: TGTGCCAGCAGCTTGGAGGCGGCCGGGACCCAGTACTTC
CDR3 protein: CASSLEAAGTQYF

D gene: TRBD2
CDR3 length: 17
J gene: TRBJ2-1
clone size: many
V gene: TRBV3-1
CDR3 DNA: TGTGCCAGCAGCCAAGGGCGCGGTAGCGGGAGTGTCAATGAGCAGTTCTTC
CDR3 protein: CASSQGRGSGSVNEQFF

D gene: TRBD2
CDR3 length: 14
J gene: TRBJ2-7
clone size: many
V gene: TRBV2
CDR3 DNA: TGTGCCAGCAGGGCGACTAGCGGGAGAACGGGGCAGTACTTC
CDR3 protein: CASRATSGRTGQYF

D gene: .
CDR3 length: 12
J gene: TRBJ2-5
clone size: many
V gene: TRBV7-9
CDR3 DNA: TGTGCCAGCAGCTCTCCCAGTGAGACCCAGTACTTC
CDR3 protein: CASSSPSETQYF

D gene: TRBD2
CDR3 length: 18
J gene: TRBJ2-1
clone size: .
V gene: TRBV6-5
CDR3 DNA: TGTGCCAGCAGTTACTCTGGGCTAGCGGGGCTCCTCTACAATGAGCAGTTCTTC
CDR3 protein: CASSYSGLAGLLYNEQFF

D gene: TRBD2
CDR3 length: 17
J gene: TRBJ2-1
clone size: many
V gene: TRBV11-2
CDR3 DNA: TGTGCCAGCACCCCCCTCAGGACTAGCGGGAGGTCCAATGAGCAGTTCTTC
CDR3 protein: CASTPLRTSGRSNEQFF

D gene: .
CDR3 length: 14
J gene: TRBJ1-4
clone size: many
V gene: TRBV2
CDR3 DNA: TGTGCCACAACGAGGGAGGTGCATAATGAAAAACTGTTTTTT
CDR3 protein: CATTREVHNEKLFF

D gene: .
CDR3 length: 15
J gene: TRBJ2-3
clone size: few
V gene: TRBV10-3
CDR3 DNA: TGTGCCATCAGGCTGGACCCCGAAAGGGTAGATACGCAGTATTTT
CDR3 protein: CAIRLDPERVDTQYF

D gene: .
CDR3 length: 15
J gene: TRBJ2-1
clone size: many
V gene: TRBV7-8
CDR3 DNA: TGTGCCAGCAGTTACCCCAGGTCGGGGTACAATGAGCAGTTCTTC
CDR3 protein: CASSYPRSGYNEQFF

D gene: .
CDR3 length: 17
J gene: TRBJ1-5
clone size: many
V gene: TRBV24-1
CDR3 DNA: TGTGCCACCAGTGATTTGAGGGATAAGGATAGCAATCAGCCCCAGCATTTT
CDR3 protein: CATSDLRDKDSNQPQHF

D gene: TRBD1
CDR3 length: 15
J gene: TRBJ1-2
clone size: many
V gene: TRBV2
CDR3 DNA: TGTGCCAGCGCATTGACAGGGGGCTCGGACTATGGCTACACCTTC
CDR3 protein: CASALTGGSDYGYTF

D gene: .
CDR3 length: 16
J gene: TRBJ2-2
clone size: many
V gene: TRBV6-1
CDR3 DNA: TGTGCCAGCAGGACGGCGGCGACTGAAAGGTCCGGGGAGCTGTTTTTT
CDR3 protein: CASRTAATERSGELFF

D gene: .
CDR3 length: 18
J gene: TRBJ1-1
clone size: few
V gene: TRBV18
CDR3 DNA: TGTGCCAGCTCACCCTGGGACTTCACTGGGATTATGAACACTGAAGCTTTCTTT
CDR3 protein: CASSPWDFTGIMNTEAFF

D gene: .
CDR3 length: 13
J gene: TRBJ2-5
clone size: many
V gene: TRBV27
CDR3 DNA: TGTGCCAGCAGTTTATGGGCCGAAGAGACCCAGTACTTC
CDR3 protein: CASSLWAEETQYF

D gene: .
CDR3 length: 15
J gene: TRBJ1-3
clone size: .
V gene: TRBV4-3
CDR3 DNA: TGCGCCAGCAGCCAAGAAGACCAGGGGGGAAACACCATATATTTT
CDR3 protein: CASSQEDQGGNTIYF